A selection of T cell receptor beta chains follows, all from one sample in a study of T cell repertoires in ileal Crohn's disease. The table came from immunoSEQ multiplex PCR; TCRdb's copy has only in-frame clones and leaves some out. This repertoire shows 2,000 or so clones, roughly 71% found once; its top ten account for roughly 12%. The sample comprised CD8+ T cells from ileum. The receptors stem from an adult with Crohn's disease. Some clones in this sample may be carry-over from other donors' samples. CDR3s include the opening cysteine and the closing phenylalanine or tryptophan. The D gene is left open where the match is weak. Not every row has a clone size; where given, it reads once, few, many or a size class.

size: NA
D: TRBD1
V: TRBV7-8
J: TRBJ1-1
CDR3: CASSSGGGQGWLEAFF
DNA: TGTGCCAGCAGCTCCGGCGGGGGACAGGGATGGCTTGAAGCTTTCTTT

size: large
D: NA
V: TRBV30
J: TRBJ2-7
CDR3: CAWRSGSYEQYF
DNA: TGTGCCTGGAGATCAGGGTCCTACGAGCAGTACTTC

size: once
D: NA
V: TRBV27
J: TRBJ2-3
CDR3: CASSQNTDTQYF
DNA: TGTGCCAGCAGTCAAAACACAGATACGCAGTATTTT

size: NA
D: NA
V: TRBV29-1
J: TRBJ1-1
CDR3: CSVGWQASEAFF
DNA: TGCAGCGTTGGGTGGCAGGCGTCTGAAGCTTTCTTT

size: NA
D: NA
V: TRBV4-3
J: TRBJ1-2
CDR3: CASSQVEGGRQVGLYGYTF
DNA: TGCGCCAGCAGCCAAGTTGAGGGGGGGAGACAGGTCGGACTTTATGGCTACACCTTC

size: NA
D: TRBD1
V: TRBV27
J: TRBJ2-7
CDR3: CASSPPWDRGSYEQYF
DNA: TGTGCCAGCAGTCCCCCCTGGGACAGGGGATCCTACGAGCAGTACTTC

size: NA
D: TRBD1
V: TRBV4-3
J: TRBJ1-4
CDR3: CASSPVGDRAHEKLFF
DNA: TGCGCCAGCAGCCCTGTGGGGGACAGGGCACATGAAAAACTGTTTTTT

size: NA
D: NA
V: TRBV11-1
J: TRBJ2-6
CDR3: CASSPPPSSGANVLTF
DNA: TGTGCCAGCAGCCCCCCCCCTTCTTCTGGGGCCAACGTCCTGACTTTC

size: NA
D: TRBD1
V: TRBV19
J: TRBJ1-1
CDR3: CASSMNRGAFF
DNA: TGTGCCAGTAGTATGAACAGGGGGGCTTTCTTT

size: NA
D: NA
V: TRBV14
J: TRBJ2-3
CDR3: CASSQVLLGEDRDTQYF
DNA: TGTGCCAGCAGCCAAGTCCTCTTGGGGGAGGATCGAGATACGCAGTATTTT

size: NA
D: NA
V: TRBV29-1
J: TRBJ1-2
CDR3: CSVDQGAINYGYTF
DNA: TGCAGCGTTGACCAGGGCGCTATTAACTATGGCTACACCTTC

size: NA
D: NA
V: TRBV7-2
J: TRBJ1-5
CDR3: CASSLVGGSNQPQHF
DNA: TGTGCCAGCAGCTTAGTTGGAGGCAGCAATCAGCCCCAGCATTTT

size: medium-sized
D: TRBD2
V: TRBV9
J: TRBJ2-7
CDR3: CASSPSGSPHEQYF
DNA: TGTGCCAGCAGTCCTAGCGGGAGTCCCCACGAGCAGTACTTC

size: NA
D: NA
V: TRBV27
J: TRBJ1-5
CDR3: CASSLKRASNQPQHF
DNA: TGTGCCAGCAGTTTAAAGAGAGCTAGCAATCAGCCCCAGCATTTT

size: NA
D: NA
V: TRBV27
J: TRBJ1-1
CDR3: CASSLQMNTEAFF
DNA: TGTGCCAGCAGTCTGCAGATGAACACTGAAGCTTTCTTT

size: NA
D: NA
V: TRBV29-1
J: TRBJ2-1
CDR3: CSVWVPGTYNNEQFF
DNA: TGCAGCGTTTGGGTTCCGGGGACATACAACAATGAGCAGTTCTTC

size: NA
D: TRBD2
V: TRBV15
J: TRBJ2-7
CDR3: CATSRTRGSVVSSYEQYF
DNA: TGTGCCACCAGCAGGACGCGGGGGAGCGTGGTAAGCTCCTACGAGCAGTACTTC

size: NA
D: NA
V: TRBV29-1
J: TRBJ2-2
CDR3: CSVEGRQGVLFF
DNA: TGCAGCGTCGAAGGGCGGCAGGGCGTGCTGTTTTTT

size: NA
D: NA
V: TRBV7-2
J: TRBJ2-5
CDR3: CASSFVDMCQETQYF
DNA: TGTGCCAGCAGCTTCGTGGACATGTGCCAAGAGACCCAGTACTTC

size: once
D: NA
V: TRBV7-9
J: TRBJ2-3
CDR3: CASSDTQYF
DNA: TGTGCCTCGTCGGATACGCAGTATTTT

size: few
D: NA
V: TRBV7-3
J: TRBJ2-7
CDR3: CASSLLSGPYEQYF
DNA: TGTGCCAGCAGCTTATTAAGCGGGCCCTACGAGCAGTACTTC

size: NA
D: NA
V: TRBV2
J: TRBJ2-2
CDR3: CASNGKAGPRAGELFF
DNA: TGTGCCAGCAACGGGAAAGCGGGCCCGAGGGCCGGGGAGCTGTTTTTT

size: once
D: NA
V: TRBV5-1
J: TRBJ2-2
CDR3: CASSHDIGTGELFF
DNA: TGCGCCAGCAGTCATGACATAGGCACCGGGGAGCTGTTTTTT

size: NA
D: TRBD1
V: TRBV5-1
J: TRBJ1-2
CDR3: CASSLAGTGGPIDYGYTF
DNA: TGCGCCAGCAGCTTGGCCGGGACAGGGGGCCCTATTGACTATGGCTACACCTTC

size: large
D: TRBD1
V: TRBV9
J: TRBJ2-7
CDR3: CASSPSGGILSYEQYF
DNA: TGTGCCAGCAGCCCCTCAGGGGGAATACTCTCCTACGAGCAGTACTTC

size: NA
D: TRBD1
V: TRBV15
J: TRBJ2-7
CDR3: CATAPDRGVYEQYF
DNA: TGTGCCACCGCCCCGGACAGGGGAGTCTACGAGCAGTACTTC

size: NA
D: TRBD1
V: TRBV5-5
J: TRBJ2-1
CDR3: CASSLRDRVEQFF
DNA: TGTGCCAGCAGCTTGCGCGACAGGGTCGAGCAGTTCTTC